One and the same sample provided the 28 T cell receptor beta chains below, sequenced in a study of T cell repertoires in cytomegalovirus infection. In TCRdb, the reads were re-called with MiXCR into one record per CDR3 protein. Of 290,000 or so distinct CDR3 sequences listed, about 9.1% were seen once; the top ten hold about 2.3%. The sample taken for sequencing was PBMCs. Receptors originate from a human donor in good health (CMV status not recorded). Some clones in this sample may be carry-over from other donors' samples.

This clonotype has a count of ten or more. This chain links TRBV18 with TRBJ2-1; possibly TRBD2 for D (6 bases). The CDR3 is 15 residues long. The germline V gene encodes CDR1 KGHSH and CDR2 LQKENI. Trimming cost V 3 bases and J 3 bases, with 12 bases left between them. Written as DNA, the CDR3 is TGTGCCAGCTCACCCGCAGTGGGACTCTACAATGAGCAGTTCTTC. This gives the protein CASSPAVGLYNEQFF.

To note about this clonotype: A junction end diverges from the germline sequence, so it may reflect a read error. The chain carries TRBV19 and TRBJ2-3; D is perhaps TRBD1 (7 bases). CDR1 and CDR2 (germline): LNHDA, SQIVND (reference sequence). CDR3 length equals 15 residues. The CDR3 is CASTIGPGGPDTQYF. Written as DNA, the CDR3 is TGTGCCAGTACCATAGGGCCAGGGGGGCCGGATACGCAGTATTTC.

Comments on this clonotype: A read error is possible here, since a much larger clone lies one base away. The CDR3 loop is CASSGGQPQHF. The CDR3 DNA is TGTGCCAGCAGCGGGGGCCAGCCCCAGCATTTT. V is TRBV28 and J is TRBJ1-5; weak D call: TRBD1 (6 bases). The V and J ends lost 6 bases and 7 bases respectively, with 7 bases between them. The CDR3 covers 11 residues. The germline V gene has CDR1 MDHEN and CDR2 SYDVKM. Full variable domain (remainder filled in from reference TRBV28 and TRBJ1-5): DVKVTQSSRYLVKRTGEKVFLECVQDMDHENMFWYRQDPGLGLRLIYFSYDVKMKEKGDIPEGYSVSREKKERFSLILESASTNQTSMYLCASSGGQPQHFGDGTRLSIL.

This clonotype occurred many times. This chain links TRBV24-1 with TRBJ2-6, with 12 bases identical to TRBD1. Trimming at V came to 5 bases and at J to 3 bases, leaving 10 bases not matched to a gene. Germline assignment: CDR1 KGHDR and CDR2 SFDVKD. This CDR3 spans 19 amino acids. The CDR3 region has the DNA TGTGCCACCAGTGCCACTTCGGGACAGGGGGCGTTTGGGGCCAACGTCCTGACTTTC. The encoded protein is CATSATSGQGAFGANVLTF.

This clonotype was observed at least ten times. This rearrangement joins TRBV28 to TRBJ2-4, with 14 positions matching TRBD2. There are 18 residues in the CDR3. Germline V gene lookup returns CDR1 MDHEN and CDR2 SYDVKM. V was clipped by 3 bases and J by 0 bases; unmatched bases: 4. Here the CDR3 reads CASSFGTSGGRAKNIQYF. The CDR3 nucleotides read TGTGCCAGCAGTTTCGGGACTAGCGGGGGTCGAGCCAAAAACATTCAGTACTTC.

This clonotype has ten or more counts. The V and J genes are TRBV12-3 or TRBV12-4 and TRBJ1-1, with unresolved D. Trimming cost V 4 bases and J 8 bases, with 14 bases left between them. The length of the CDR3 is 13 residues. Written as DNA, the CDR3 is TGTGCCAGCAGTTGGGGTAGGACTAGCGAAGCTTTCTTT. Its protein product is CASSWGRTSEAFF.

Ten or more counts support this clonotype. V gene TRBV7-2 combines with J gene TRBJ2-1, with D tentatively TRBD2 (5 bases). V was shortened by 3 bases and J by 10 bases, with 13 bases between the two germline ends. The CDR3 covers 13 residues. The germline V gene encodes CDR1 SGHTA and CDR2 FQGNSA. The CDR3 DNA reads as TGTGCCAGCAGCTTCTTTACTAGTTCGGAGCAGTTCTTC. Translation gives CASSFFTSSEQFF.

Many counts were recorded for this clonotype. V gene TRBV20-1 combines with J gene TRBJ1-1; D gene ambiguous. This CDR3 contains 12 residues. Germline V gives CDR1 DFQATT, CDR2 SNEGSKA (reference sequence). V shed 1 base and J shed 3 bases, with 6 bases lying between them. The CDR3 DNA reads as TGCAGTGCTAGAGCCGGGGACACTGAAGCTTTCTTT. Its protein product is CSARAGDTEAFF.

This clonotype was seen ten or more times. The chain carries TRBV28 and TRBJ2-7; 7 bases align to TRBD2. CDR1 is MDHEN, CDR2 SYDVKM, per germline. The V gene end was trimmed by 4 bases and the J gene end by 2 bases; junction bases not matched to a gene: 8. CDR3 length: 15 residues. In DNA, the CDR3 is TGTGCCAGCAGTTCCCTGATGGGGGGGGCCTACGAGCAGTACGTC. Its protein product is CASSSLMGGAYEQYV.

This clonotype was seen at least ten times. The chain links TRBV7-2 to TRBJ1-3; a weak D match, TRBD1 (5 bases). The CDR3 length is 14 residues. The V end lost 7 bases, the J end lost 2 bases, and 12 bases lay between the germline ends. In germline, CDR1 is SGHTA, CDR2 FQGNSA. The CDR3 DNA reads TGTGCCAGCAAGATACAGGCACCTGGAAACACCATATATTTT. Protein sequence: CASKIQAPGNTIYF. The variable domain in full, with the rest retrieved from reference TRBV7-2 and TRBJ1-3, is GAGVSQSPSNKVTEKGKDVELRCDPISGHTALYWYRQSLGQGLEFLIYFQGNSAPDKSGLPSDRFSAERTGGSVSTLTIQRTQQEDSAVYLCASKIQAPGNTIYFGEGSWLTVV.

This clonotype showed up many times. The chain recombines TRBV7-8 with TRBJ2-2, with TRBD1 as a possible D gene (6 bases). The CDR3 totals 16 residues. Between the trimmed V and J ends, which lost 2 bases and 0 bases, there was a span of 10 bases. Germline V gene data show CDR1 as SGHVS and CDR2 as FQNEAQ. The chain's CDR3 is CASSLTGTSNTGELFF. CDR3 nucleotide sequence: TGTGCCAGCAGCTTAACCGGGACATCGAACACCGGGGAGCTGTTTTTT.

This clonotype was observed a few times. One junction end disagrees with the germline gene, perhaps due to a read error. The chain has TRBV7-9 and TRBJ1-2; TRBD1 is a possible D gene (5 bases). This CDR3 contains 15 residues. Germline V lookup: CDR1 SEHNR, CDR2 FQNEAQ (reference sequence). The CDR3 loop is CASSLSSGLMGGPLF. The CDR3 DNA is TGTGCCAGCAGCTTATCGTCAGGATTAATGGGGGGTCCGCTCTTC.

This rearrangement joins TRBV28 to TRBJ2-7; 8 positions match TRBD1. V was clipped by 6 bases and J by 3 bases; unmatched bases: 7. The germline CDR1 and CDR2 sequences are MDHEN and SYDVKM. This CDR3 has 14 amino acids. The CDR3 loop reads CASRRTGPLYEQYF. CDR3 bases: TGTGCCAGCAGGAGGACAGGGCCACTCTACGAGCAGTACTTC.

This clonotype was seen a handful of times. This chain uses TRBV9 with TRBJ2-5; no firm D call. V shed 0 bases and J shed 2 bases, with 8 bases lying between them. Germline CDR1 SGDLS, CDR2 YYNGEE. The CDR3 totals 14 residues. The CDR3 loop is CASSVGAEQETQYF. CDR3 in DNA: TGTGCCAGCAGCGTAGGGGCGGAACAAGAGACCCAGTACTTC. Combining the CDR3 with reference TRBV9 and TRBJ2-5 gives the whole variable domain DSGVTQTPKHLITATGQRVTLRCSPRSGDLSVYWYQQSLDQGLQFLIQYYNGEERAKGNILERFSAQQFPDLHSELNLSSLELGDSALYFCASSVGAEQETQYFGPGTRLLVL.

This clonotype was seen at least ten times. This sequence joins TRBV28 and TRBJ2-2; D gene unclear. Looked up from germline, CDR1 is MDHEN and CDR2 is SYDVKM. The germline V and J ends were trimmed by 1 base and 9 bases, with 12 bases remaining between them. This CDR3 region has 14 residues. The CDR3, as DNA: TGTGCCAGCAGTTTATCATTTCGTGGACGGGAGCTGTTTTTT. The encoded protein is CASSLSFRGRELFF.

This clonotype has more than one count but fewer than ten. CDR3 loop: CASSDPGDKIQETQYF. CDR3 DNA sequence: TGTGCCAGCAGTGACCCCGGGGACAAGATACAAGAGACCCAGTACTTC. This chain links TRBV25-1 with TRBJ2-5; tentatively, D is TRBD1 (6 bases). V was clipped by 3 bases and J by 2 bases, with 16 bases between them. CDR3 length equals 16 residues. The V gene's germline CDR1 is MGHDK and CDR2 SYGVNS.

Many counts were recorded for this clonotype. The chain uses TRBV7-9 and TRBJ2-5; no reliable D call. In germline, CDR1 is SEHNR, CDR2 FQNEAQ (reference sequence). The CDR3 covers 15 residues. V was shortened by 4 bases and J by 0 bases, with 12 bases between the two germline ends. Here the CDR3 DNA reads TGTGCCAGCAGCTCGGATTGGGTAGACCAAGAGACCCAGTACTTC. Protein: CASSSDWVDQETQYF.

A few counts support this clonotype. The CDR3 bases are TGTGCCAGCAGCCAAGAAAGACTAGCGGGGGAAAATGAGCAGTTCTTC. Protein product: CASSQERLAGENEQFF. The gene calls are TRBV3-1 and TRBJ2-1; 12 positions match TRBD2. J gave up 7 bases and V 0 bases, and 4 bases lay outside the gene matches. The germline V gene has CDR1 LGHDT and CDR2 YNNKEL (reference sequence). The CDR3 extends over 16 amino acids.

The sample holds many counts of this clonotype. The genes are TRBV7-2 and TRBJ2-3, with 12 bases identical to TRBD2. The V and J ends lost 6 bases and 5 bases, in that order; junction bases with no gene match: 9. The CDR3 is made up of 16 amino acids. CDR1 and CDR2 from the germline V gene are SGHTA and FQGNSA. The CDR3 DNA reads TGTGCCAGCAGAAGTGCTAGCGGGGGGGCACGAGATACGCAGTATTTT. Translated, it gives CASRSASGGARDTQYF.

This clonotype was seen ten or more times. The rearrangement joins TRBV12-3 or TRBV12-4 to TRBJ1-1, with a weak D call TRBD1 (5 bases). Trimming shortened V by 2 bases and J by 2 bases, and 12 bases separated the two germline ends. The CDR3 extends over 15 amino acids. CDR3 coding DNA: TGTGCCAGCAGTTTACAGGGTAGGAGAAACACTGAAGCTTTCTTT. Translation gives CASSLQGRRNTEAFF.

This clonotype was observed at least ten times. The chain has TRBV29-1 and TRBJ2-7; D call uncertain. Trimming cost V 5 bases and J 1 base, with 12 bases left between them. Germline V gene lookup returns CDR1 SQVTM and CDR2 ANQGSEA. The CDR3 contains 13 residues. The chain's CDR3 is CSVSEPRSYEQYF. The CDR3 nucleotides read TGCAGCGTTTCCGAACCGCGATCCTACGAGCAGTACTTC.

At least ten counts were recorded for this clonotype. The genes are TRBV7-2 and TRBJ2-7; TRBD2 agrees at 7 bases. V was clipped by 5 bases and J by 2 bases; unmatched bases: 6. CDR1 and CDR2 (germline): SGHTA, FQGNSA. The CDR3 totals 14 residues. CDR3 bases: TGTGCCAGCAGCGCTCGGGGGGTGCCCTACGAGCAGTACGTC. This codes for CASSARGVPYEQYV.

This clonotype was seen ten or more times. The V call is TRBV20-1, the J call TRBJ2-3; 8 positions match TRBD2. CDR1 and CDR2 (germline): DFQATT, SNEGSKA (reference sequence). V lost 6 bases to trimming and J lost 5 bases; unmatched junction nucleotides: 10. The CDR3 length is 14 residues. The CDR3 is CSAPRGGREDTQYF. The CDR3 DNA sequence: TGCAGTGCCCCCCGGGGGGGGCGCGAAGATACGCAGTATTTT.

The rearrangement links TRBV12-3 or TRBV12-4 to TRBJ1-1, with D maybe TRBD1 (6 bases). V lost 0 bases, J lost 8 bases, and 16 bases lay in between. The CDR3 has 15 amino acids. Written as DNA, the CDR3 is TGTGCCAGCAGTTTAGCCCTCACTTCTCAGGGGGAAGCTTTCTTT. Protein product: CASSLALTSQGEAFF.

This clonotype was counted at least ten times. The V gene is TRBV7-8, the J gene TRBJ2-2; a weak D match, TRBD2 (6 bases). With 11 bases removed from V and 4 bases from J, the gap between germline ends came to 14 bases. Germline lookup yields CDR1 SGHVS and CDR2 FQNEAQ. The CDR3 extends over 13 amino acids. The CDR3 nucleotides read TGTGCCGGCGCCCCGGGAGCCACCGGGGAGCTGTTTTTT. Translating gives CAGAPGATGELFF.

Many counts were recorded for this clonotype. The chain carries TRBV7-2 and TRBJ2-3, with D perhaps matching TRBD2 (6 bases). CDR1 SGHTA and CDR2 FQGNSA come from the germline V gene. V dropped 1 base and J dropped 0 bases, with 11 bases sitting between them. The length of the CDR3 is 16 residues. The CDR3 DNA reads as TGTGCCAGCAGCTTAGAAGGGAGGACTAGCACAGATACGCAGTATTTT. Its translation is CASSLEGRTSTDTQYF.

This clonotype has more than one count but fewer than ten. The chain couples TRBV27 to TRBJ2-5; D is ambiguous. V lost 0 bases to trimming and J lost 5 bases, with 7 bases between them. Germline assignment: CDR1 MNHEY and CDR2 SMNVEV (reference sequence). The CDR3 totals 13 residues. The CDR3 region has the DNA TGTGCCAGCAGTTTATCCACAACTGAGACCCAGTACTTC. This sequence encodes CASSLSTTETQYF.

This clonotype has a handful of counts. The CDR3, as DNA: TGTGCCAGCAGTGAATACCCCCCCCCCCTGGGACAGCCGGCAGAGACCCAGTACTTC. This sequence encodes CASSEYPPPLGQPAETQYF. This rearrangement joins TRBV25-1 to TRBJ2-5, with 7 nucleotides matching TRBD1. CDR3 length equals 19 residues. The germline CDR1 and CDR2 sequences are MGHDK and SYGVNS. Unmatched junction bases numbered 17, after V lost 0 bases and J lost 4 bases.